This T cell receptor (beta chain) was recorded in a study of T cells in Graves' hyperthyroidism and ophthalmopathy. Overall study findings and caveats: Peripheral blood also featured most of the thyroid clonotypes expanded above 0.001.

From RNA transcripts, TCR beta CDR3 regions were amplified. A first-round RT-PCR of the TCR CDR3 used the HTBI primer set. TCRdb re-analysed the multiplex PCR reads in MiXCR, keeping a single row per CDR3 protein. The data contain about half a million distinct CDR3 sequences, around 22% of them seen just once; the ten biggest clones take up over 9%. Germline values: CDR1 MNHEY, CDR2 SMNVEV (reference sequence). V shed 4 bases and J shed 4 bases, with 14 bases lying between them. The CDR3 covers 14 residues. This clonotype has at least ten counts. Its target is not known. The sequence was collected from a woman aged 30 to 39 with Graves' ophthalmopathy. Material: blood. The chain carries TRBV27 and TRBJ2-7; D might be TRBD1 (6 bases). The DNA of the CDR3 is TGTGCCAGCAGTTCAGGGGCCGCACTTTACGAGCAGTACTTC. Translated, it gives CASSSGAALYEQYF.